Below are 15 T cell receptor beta chains sequenced from a single sample in a study of cytomegalovirus exposure and HLA in healthy donors. Primers for the PCR totalled 60 Vbeta and 13 Jbeta. Measured with immunoSEQ multiplex PCR; TCRdb has only the in-frame clones, and not every one. The sample shows roughly 170,000 clones, about 80% of them seen only once. Sequenced sample: PBMCs. These receptor sequences come from a man aged 25 to 45 in good health and CMV-seronegative.

This clone was seen once. The J gene is TRBJ2-7, the V gene TRBV6-5; 9 nucleotides agree with TRBD1. CDR3 length equals 16 residues. Germline V CDR1 and CDR2: MNHEY, SVGAGI. V trimming: 1 base; J trimming: 5 bases; junction bases outside the gene matches: 9. The CDR3 loop is CASSYWGQGKRDEQYF. The CDR3 DNA is TGTGCCAGCAGTTACTGGGGACAGGGAAAGCGCGACGAGCAGTACTTC.

This chain connects TRBV19 to TRBJ2-3; 11 positions agree with TRBD1. CDR1 is LNHDA and CDR2 is SQIVND in the germline V gene (reference sequence). V lost 5 bases, J lost 2 bases, and 6 bases stayed unmatched. This CDR3 is built from 16 residues. The CDR3 nucleotides are TGTGCCAGTAGTTCTGGACAGGGGGCTCCCACAGATACGCAGTATTTT. Its protein product is CASSSGQGAPTDTQYF. The variable domain in full, with the rest retrieved from reference TRBV19 and TRBJ2-3, is DGGITQSPKYLFRKEGQNVTLSCEQNLNHDAMYWYRQDPGQGLRLIYYSQIVNDFQKGDIAEGYSVSREKKESFPLTVTSAQKNPTAFYLCASSSGQGAPTDTQYFGPGTRLTVL.

A single count supports this clone. The genes are TRBV19 and TRBJ2-6; TRBD1 matches at 8 bases. The length of the CDR3 is 18 residues. The V and J ends lost 5 bases and 0 bases, in that order; junction bases with no gene match: 9. Looked up from germline, CDR1 is LNHDA and CDR2 is SQIVND (reference sequence). The CDR3 region is CASSLGQGIFSGANVLTF. The CDR3 DNA reads as TGTGCCAGTAGTCTAGGACAGGGAATCTTCTCTGGGGCCAACGTCCTGACTTTC.

A remark on this clone: The same CDR3 can be traced to other DNA sequences in this sample. The CDR3: CASSPGVNQPQHF. The CDR3 DNA reads TGTGCCAGCAGCCCCGGGGTAAATCAGCCCCAGCATTTT. J is TRBJ1-5 and V is TRBV7-3; D gene ambiguous. Germline V gene sequence: CDR1 SGHTA, CDR2 FQGTGA. This CDR3 is 13 amino acids long. Between the trimmed V and J ends, which lost 5 bases and 4 bases, there was a span of 9 bases.

The rearrangement uses TRBV30 and TRBJ1-1; D not certain. V dropped 0 bases and J dropped 4 bases, with 9 bases sitting between them. Germline V gene data show CDR1 as GTSNPN and CDR2 as SVGIG (reference sequence). The CDR3 has 13 amino acids. This CDR3 is CAWSVGGFTEAFF. Written as DNA, the CDR3 is TGTGCCTGGAGTGTCGGAGGTTTCACTGAAGCTTTCTTT.

The chain joins TRBV28 to TRBJ1-1; no reliable D call. Germline CDR1 is MDHEN and CDR2 is SYDVKM. CDR3 size: 13 residues. V lost 5 bases, J lost 1 base, and 8 bases lay in between. CDR3 in DNA: TGTGCCAGCAGTGTGACACAGAACACTGAAGCTTTCTTT. Residues: CASSVTQNTEAFF.

This rearrangement joins TRBV4-1 to TRBJ1-2, with D perhaps matching TRBD1 (6 bases). CDR1 is MGHRA and CDR2 is YSYEKL in the germline V gene. The germline V and J ends were trimmed by 1 base and 8 bases, with 11 bases remaining between them. This CDR3 contains 13 residues. This chain's CDR3 is CASSQGTGFGYTF. CDR3 in DNA: TGCGCCAGCAGCCAAGGTACAGGGTTCGGCTACACCTTC.

This chain uses TRBV7-8 with TRBJ2-3, with D possibly TRBD1 on 6 matching bases. The germline gives CDR1 SGHVS, CDR2 FQNEAQ. This CDR3 is 16 amino acids long. Trimming removed 2 bases from V and 2 bases from J, with 14 bases in between. Here the CDR3 DNA reads TGTGCCAGCAGCTTACGAACAGGGTACCTCACAGATACGCAGTATTTT. The encoded protein is CASSLRTGYLTDTQYF.

V is TRBV11-2 and J is TRBJ2-1; 7 positions match TRBD2. Trimming removed 3 bases from V and 0 bases from J; junction bases left unmatched: 5. CDR3 length equals 16 residues. Germline CDR1 and CDR2: SGHAT and FQNNGV. For the CDR3, the DNA is TGTGCCAGCAGCTTCGCTACGGGAGGCTCCTACAATGAGCAGTTCTTC. The encoded protein is CASSFATGGSYNEQFF.

The chain recombines TRBV27 with TRBJ1-1, with 7 bases fitting TRBD1. The ends lost 10 bases at V and 0 bases at J; junction bases unmatched: 11. The CDR3 is 15 residues long. Per the germline V gene, CDR1 is MNHEY and CDR2 is SMNVEV (reference sequence). CDR3 sequence reads: CATARKTGMNTEAFF. DNA for the CDR3: TGTGCCACCGCACGAAAGACAGGGATGAACACTGAAGCTTTCTTT.

The V and J genes are TRBV27 and TRBJ1-5, with a possible D match to TRBD1 (5 bases). Germline lookup yields CDR1 MNHEY and CDR2 SMNVEV (reference sequence). The V and J ends lost 3 bases and 5 bases respectively, with 17 bases between them. CDR3 length equals 16 residues. The CDR3 DNA sequence: TGTGCCAGCAGTTTCTATAACGGGGGGGTCGATCAGCCCCAGCATTTT. Translated: CASSFYNGGVDQPQHF.

This clone was counted only a few times. V gene TRBV7-2 combines with J gene TRBJ2-7; D unclear. Trimming shortened V by 5 bases and J by 4 bases, and 18 bases separated the two germline ends. Looked up from germline, CDR1 is SGHTA and CDR2 is FQGNSA. This CDR3 comprises 15 residues. The CDR3 DNA follows: TGTGCCAGCAGCCCCCGCGGCCTATCCCCATACGAGCAGTACTTC. It codes for CASSPRGLSPYEQYF.

This chain links TRBV11-1 with TRBJ2-3, with a possible D match to TRBD2 (6 bases). The CDR3 is 15 residues long. The V gene lost 8 bases and the J gene lost 2 bases, with 17 bases spanning the gap. Germline V CDR1 and CDR2: SGHAT, FQDESV (reference sequence). The CDR3 sequence: CASAGSTPATDTQYF. In nucleotides, the CDR3 is TGTGCCAGCGCGGGGTCTACCCCCGCCACAGATACGCAGTATTTT.

This clone occurred once. V gene TRBV2 combines with J gene TRBJ2-2; D might be TRBD1 (6 bases). V lost 6 bases to trimming and J lost 0 bases, with 11 bases between them. Germline values: CDR1 SNHLY, CDR2 FYNNEI. The CDR3 loop spans 15 amino acids. CDR3 bases: TGTGCCAGCAGCCAGACAGGACCGAACACCGGGGAGCTGTTTTTT. Translated, it gives CASSQTGPNTGELFF.

V gene TRBV4-3 combines with J gene TRBJ1-2; D possibly corresponds to TRBD1 (6 bases). V lost 0 bases to trimming and J lost 4 bases, with 9 bases between them. The germline gives CDR1 LGHNA, CDR2 YSLEER. CDR3 size: 14 residues. CDR3 residues: CASSQEQGTYGYTF. The DNA of the CDR3 is TGCGCCAGCAGCCAAGAACAGGGAACCTATGGCTACACCTTC.